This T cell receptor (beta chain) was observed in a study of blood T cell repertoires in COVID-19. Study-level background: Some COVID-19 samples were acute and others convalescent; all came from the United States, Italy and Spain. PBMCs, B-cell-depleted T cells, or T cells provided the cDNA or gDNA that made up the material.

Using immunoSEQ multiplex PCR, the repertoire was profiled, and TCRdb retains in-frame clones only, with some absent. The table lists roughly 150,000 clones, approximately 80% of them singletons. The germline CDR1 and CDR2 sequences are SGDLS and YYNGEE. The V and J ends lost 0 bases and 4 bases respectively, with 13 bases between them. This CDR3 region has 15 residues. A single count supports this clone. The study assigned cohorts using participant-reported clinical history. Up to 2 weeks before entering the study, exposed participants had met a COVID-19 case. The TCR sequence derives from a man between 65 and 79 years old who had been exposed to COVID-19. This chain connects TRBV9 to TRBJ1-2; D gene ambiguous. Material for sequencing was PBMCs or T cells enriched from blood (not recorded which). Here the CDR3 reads CASSVAGNGIYGYTF. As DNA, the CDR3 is TGTGCCAGCAGCGTAGCGGGGAATGGAATCTATGGCTACACCTTC.